In its sample, the clone carrying this T cell receptor beta chain was seen a few times. These data originate in a study of blood T cell repertoires in COVID-19. On the study more broadly: From the United States, Italy and Spain came samples of acute and convalescent COVID-19. Sources were T cells, B-cell-depleted T cells, or PBMCs; the material itself was cDNA or gDNA.

V lost 4 bases and J lost 4; bases outside the gene matches: 7. The CDR3 loop spans 15 amino acids. Germline V gene lookup returns CDR1 SNHLY and CDR2 FYNNEI. The data were produced by immunoSEQ multiplex PCR, yet TCRdb's version contains in-frame clones alone and is incomplete. The table records some 390,000 clones, about 91% of them present only once. Patients of the Seattle cohort, enrolled during active infection, were followed longitudinally. The sequenced sample was peripheral blood. This rearrangement joins TRBV2 to TRBJ1-5; 7 positions match TRBD1. This clonotype originated in a woman aged 35 to 49 with COVID-19, enrolled during active disease. CDR3 in DNA: TGTGCCAGCAGTGGAGACGAGGGGGCGAATCAGCCCCAGCATTTT. It specifies CASSGDEGANQPQHF.